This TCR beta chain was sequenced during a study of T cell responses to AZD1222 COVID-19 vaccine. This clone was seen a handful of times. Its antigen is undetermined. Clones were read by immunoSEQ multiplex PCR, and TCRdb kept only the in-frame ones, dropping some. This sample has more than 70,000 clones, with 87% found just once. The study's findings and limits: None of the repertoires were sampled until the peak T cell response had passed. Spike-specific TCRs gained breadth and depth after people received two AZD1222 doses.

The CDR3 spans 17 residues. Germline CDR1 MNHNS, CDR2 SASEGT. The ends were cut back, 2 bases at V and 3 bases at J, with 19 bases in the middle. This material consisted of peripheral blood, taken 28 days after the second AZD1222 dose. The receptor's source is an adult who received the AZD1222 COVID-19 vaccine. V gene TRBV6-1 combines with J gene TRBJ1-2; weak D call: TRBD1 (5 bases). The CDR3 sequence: CASSESLGGGSHYGYTF. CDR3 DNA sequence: TGTGCCAGCAGTGAAAGCCTCGGGGGAGGTTCACACTATGGCTACACCTTC.